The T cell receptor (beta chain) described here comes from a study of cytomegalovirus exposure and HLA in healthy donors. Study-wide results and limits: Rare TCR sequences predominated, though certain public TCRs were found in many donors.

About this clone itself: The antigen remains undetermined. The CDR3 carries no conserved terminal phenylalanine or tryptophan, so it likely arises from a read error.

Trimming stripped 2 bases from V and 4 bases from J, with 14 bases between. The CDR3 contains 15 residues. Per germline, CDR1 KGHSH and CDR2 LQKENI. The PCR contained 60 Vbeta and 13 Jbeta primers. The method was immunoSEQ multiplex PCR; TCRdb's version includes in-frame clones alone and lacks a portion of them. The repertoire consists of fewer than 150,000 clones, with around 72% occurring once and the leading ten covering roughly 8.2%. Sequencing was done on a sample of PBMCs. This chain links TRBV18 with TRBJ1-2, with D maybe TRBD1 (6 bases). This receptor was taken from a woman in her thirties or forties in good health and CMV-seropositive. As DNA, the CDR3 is TGTGCCAGCTCACCAATCTTGGACAGCCTCTATGGCTACACCCTC. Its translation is CASSPILDSLYGYTL.